Included here is one T cell receptor beta chain sequence, with context. These data originate in a study of T cell changes during pregnancy in multiple sclerosis. Produced via immunoSEQ multiplex PCR; TCRdb's table is partial and in-frame only. The sample records some 64,000 clones, around 93% being singletons. The sequencing used peripheral blood, collected in the first trimester of pregnancy. The receptor's source is a female donor with multiple sclerosis, enrolled in a pregnancy study.

For the CDR3, the DNA is TGTGCCAGCAGCACCGGGGGACTCAAGTACACCAAAAACATTCAGTACTTC. Translated, it gives CASSTGGLKYTKNIQYF. The chain joins TRBV11-2 to TRBJ2-4; weak D call: TRBD2 (6 bases). Looked up from germline, CDR1 is SGHAT and CDR2 is FQNNGV. Trimming stripped 5 bases from V and 2 bases from J, with 19 bases between. The CDR3 covers 17 residues.